This T cell receptor (beta chain) was identified during a study of neoadjuvant nivolumab and ipilimumab in lung cancer. Overall study findings and caveats: Compared with tumor-adjacent uninvolved lung, resected tumors showed greater richness and clonality. From pretherapy to surgery, tumor richness and clonality rose with dual therapy.

With regard to this clone: No antigen is known for it.

V lost 7 bases to trimming and J lost 4 bases; unmatched junction nucleotides: 10. The CDR3 totals 16 residues. Germline V gives CDR1 MNHNY, CDR2 SVGAGI (reference sequence). Here immunoSEQ multiplex PCR was the method, and the copy in TCRdb shows in-frame clones only, minus some. Counted here are roughly 20,000 clones, roughly 84% occurring once; the ten biggest clones make up more than 20%. The receptor comes from an adult with non-small cell lung cancer. This specimen was peripheral blood, taken before neoadjuvant nivolumab, alone or with ipilimumab. V and J are TRBV6-6 and TRBJ2-5, with TRBD2 matching 12 bases. Here the CDR3 reads CASTKPSGLAGETQYF. CDR3 DNA sequence: TGTGCCAGCACCAAACCCTCGGGACTAGCGGGAGAGACCCAGTACTTC.